The 18 T cell receptor beta chains below all came from one sample that was sequenced in a study of human T cells and chemical hapten exposure. The authors' total RNA extraction used unfractionated whole blood. Each CDR3 protein is one row after TCRdb ran MiXCR on the 5' RACE reads. In the table there are some 150,000 distinct CDR3 sequences, roughly 4% of which are singletons. The source of these receptors is a female donor in good health.

This clonotype was observed many times. V and J are TRBV6-1 and TRBJ2-7; TRBD2 is a possible D gene (6 bases). V lost 11 bases and J lost 2, with 16 bases in between. This CDR3 is 13 amino acids long. The germline gives CDR1 MNHNS, CDR2 SASEGT. The CDR3 region has the DNA TGTGCCCGTTTTTTTGGGGGGACCTACGAGCAGTACTTC. This sequence encodes CARFFGGTYEQYF.

This clonotype was found many times. The chain carries TRBV7-2 and TRBJ1-2; 7 nucleotides align to TRBD1. This CDR3 is built from 14 residues. J gave up 6 bases and V 1 base, and 5 bases lay outside the gene matches. The germline V gene encodes CDR1 SGHTA and CDR2 FQGNSA. The CDR3 DNA reads as TGTGCCAGCAGCTTAGAGGGCAGGGGGGATGGCTACACCTTC. Translation: CASSLEGRGDGYTF.

In this sample, this clonotype turned up many times. The chain joins TRBV5-1 to TRBJ2-3, with 13 bases identical to TRBD2. Germline V gene sequence: CDR1 SGHRS, CDR2 YFSETQ. The J segment lost 4 bases and the V segment lost 5 bases, leaving 1 base of the junction unmatched. CDR3 length: 14 amino acids. CDR3 in amino acids: CASRGTSGADTQYF. CDR3 coding DNA: TGCGCCAGCAGGGGGACTAGCGGGGCAGATACGCAGTATTTT.

The chain recombines TRBV3-1 with TRBJ1-1; no reliable D call. This CDR3 spans 13 amino acids. CDR1 and CDR2 from the germline V gene are LGHDT and YNNKEL (reference sequence). Trimming shortened V by 6 bases and J by 2 bases, and 10 bases separated the two germline ends. The CDR3 sequence is CASRGGGNTEAFF. The CDR3 DNA reads TGTGCCAGCAGAGGAGGTGGAAACACTGAAGCTTTCTTT.

This clonotype was seen at least ten times. This chain joins TRBV7-2 and TRBJ1-3; no clear D. This CDR3 is 16 amino acids long. V lost 1 base and J lost 1, with 11 bases in between. Germline V gene lookup returns CDR1 SGHTA and CDR2 FQGNSA. The CDR3 loop reads CASSLDLGWSGNTIYF. The CDR3 DNA reads as TGTGCCAGCAGCTTAGATTTAGGGTGGTCTGGAAACACCATATATTTT.

At least ten counts were recorded for this clonotype. The chain couples TRBV11-2 to TRBJ2-3; 8 nucleotides align to TRBD2. V gave up 3 bases and J gave up 4 bases; unmatched junction bases: 9. Germline V gene data show CDR1 as SGHAT and CDR2 as FQNNGV. The CDR3 runs 16 residues. The chain's CDR3 is CASSFARGGHPDTQYF. The CDR3 region has the DNA TGTGCCAGCAGCTTTGCTCGGGGGGGCCATCCAGATACGCAGTATTTT.

At least ten counts were recorded for this clonotype. V and J are TRBV5-1 and TRBJ2-5; possibly TRBD2 for D (7 bases). The V gene lost 3 bases and the J gene lost 5 bases, with 11 bases spanning the gap. Germline V gene data show CDR1 as SGHRS and CDR2 as YFSETQ. This CDR3 spans 13 amino acids. The CDR3 region has the DNA TGCGCCAGCAGCTCTGGGGGGGCGGAGACCCAGTACTTC. Residues: CASSSGGAETQYF.

This clonotype has at least ten counts. The chain couples TRBV6-2 or TRBV6-3 to TRBJ1-1; TRBD1 is a possible D gene (5 bases). Trimming removed 3 bases at V and 3 bases at J, with 32 bases between. CDR1 and CDR2 from the germline V gene are MNHEY and SVGEGT. The CDR3 is 21 residues long. For the CDR3, the DNA is TGTGCCAGCAGTTATCCACTAGTTATTGGGACTCAAACGAGACCGGACACTGAAGCTTTCTTT. It specifies CASSYPLVIGTQTRPDTEAFF.

In regard to this clonotype: A read error may be the cause here, since a much bigger clone is one base away. This chain uses TRBV7-3 with TRBJ1-1; TRBD1 is a possible D gene (5 bases). V dropped 4 bases and J dropped 2 bases, with 8 bases sitting between them. Germline V lookup: CDR1 SGHTA, CDR2 FQGTGA. The CDR3 covers 13 residues. CDR3 coding DNA: TGTGCCAGCAGCTGTGGGGGAAACACTGAAGCTTTCTTT. This gives the protein CASSCGGNTEAFF.

Ten or more counts support this clonotype. V is TRBV7-9 and J is TRBJ2-1; D is perhaps TRBD1 or TRBD2 (6 bases each). The V gene's germline CDR1 is SEHNR and CDR2 FQNEAQ (reference sequence). There are 14 residues in the CDR3. Trimming cost V 4 bases and J 7 bases, with 14 bases left between them. This CDR3 is CASSSRRGPNEQFF. In nucleotides, the CDR3 is TGTGCCAGCAGCTCGAGACGGGGGCCAAATGAGCAGTTCTTC.

At least ten counts were recorded for this clonotype. J is TRBJ1-2 and V is TRBV30; TRBD1 aligns across 9 bases. Trimming at V came to 3 bases and at J to 3 bases, leaving 8 bases not matched to a gene. CDR3 length equals 15 residues. Germline lookup yields CDR1 GTSNPN and CDR2 SVGIG (reference sequence). The CDR3 is CAWSRGGQGHYGYTF. As DNA, the CDR3 is TGTGCCTGGAGCCGGGGGGGACAGGGTCACTATGGCTACACCTTC.

This clonotype was detected ten times or more. The rearrangement joins TRBV2 to TRBJ2-3; D unresolved. Germline V gene data show CDR1 as SNHLY and CDR2 as FYNNEI. CDR3 length: 13 amino acids. V lost 5 bases and J lost 6, with 12 bases in between. The CDR3 loop reads CASSPLRRDTQYF. The CDR3 DNA sequence: TGTGCCAGCAGTCCTCTACGGCGGGATACGCAGTATTTT.

This clonotype has ten or more counts. The chain joins TRBV20-1 to TRBJ2-3; D gene ambiguous. V lost 6 bases and J 2 bases, leaving 6 bases between the germline ends. Germline lookup yields CDR1 DFQATT and CDR2 SNEGSKA (reference sequence). The CDR3 totals 11 residues. The CDR3 region is CSARITDTQYF. The CDR3 DNA follows: TGCAGTGCCCGTATCACAGATACGCAGTATTTT.

Ten or more counts support this clonotype. This chain joins TRBV4-2 and TRBJ1-2; TRBD1 might be the D (5 bases). The V gene lost 1 base and the J gene lost 4 bases, with 13 bases spanning the gap. The CDR3 contains 15 residues. The germline gives CDR1 LGHNA, CDR2 YNFKEQ. CDR3 protein: CASSQVLSGPYGYTF. The DNA of the CDR3 is TGTGCCAGCAGCCAAGTCTTGTCGGGGCCCTATGGCTACACCTTC.

At least ten counts were recorded for this clonotype. The chain joins TRBV5-1 to TRBJ2-5, with unresolved D. The CDR3 loop spans 13 amino acids. The germline V gene encodes CDR1 SGHRS and CDR2 YFSETQ. The V end lost 0 bases, the J end lost 7 bases, and 10 bases lay between the germline ends. CDR3 nucleotides: TGCGCCAGCAGCTTGGACAGCCCGGGGACCCAGTACTTC. Protein: CASSLDSPGTQYF.

This clonotype was observed at least ten times. The chain employs TRBV20-1 and TRBJ2-5; D is perhaps TRBD2 (5 bases). Per germline, CDR1 DFQATT and CDR2 SNEGSKA (reference sequence). The ends were cut back, 0 bases at V and 2 bases at J, with 19 bases in the middle. This CDR3 is 17 amino acids long. The CDR3 nucleotides are TGCAGTGCTAGAGATAACGGACTGCTCCGAACACAAGAGACCCAGTACTTC. Protein sequence: CSARDNGLLRTQETQYF.

This clonotype was counted at least ten times. The chain links TRBV20-1 to TRBJ2-1; 7 nucleotides agree with TRBD1. The CDR3 sequence is 14 residues long. CDR1 DFQATT and CDR2 SNEGSKA come from the germline V gene (reference sequence). J gave up 9 bases and V 3 bases, and 11 bases lay outside the gene matches. Here the CDR3 DNA reads TGCAGTGCTAGGAGGACAGGAGCCTTCTTTGAGCAGTTCTTC. This sequence encodes CSARRTGAFFEQFF.

This clonotype was seen at least ten times. The J gene is TRBJ2-2, the V gene TRBV9; 8 bases are shared with TRBD2. Trimming took 6 bases from V and 3 from J; bases not matched to a gene: 7. Germline V gene data show CDR1 as SGDLS and CDR2 as YYNGEE. The CDR3 extends over 15 amino acids. DNA for the CDR3: TGTGCCAGCACCACAGGACTAGCCCACACCGGGGAGCTGTTTTTT. This codes for CASTTGLAHTGELFF.